This TCR beta chain was recorded in a study of beta chain features in type 1 diabetes. Across the study: Healthy donors and patients had similar age, gender and cell yields.

Reverse transcription of all isolated RNA meant that expressed TCRB transcripts were sequenced. Measured with immunoSEQ multiplex PCR; TCRdb has only the in-frame clones, and not every one. The sample lists over 700,000 clones, roughly a sixth occurring once. In the case of this clone: What it binds is not known.

Germline CDR1 and CDR2: MNHNS and SASEGT. V lost 4 bases and J 3 bases, leaving 25 bases between the germline ends. The CDR3 spans 18 residues. General observations from the study: Comparison showed that naive, central memory and Treg TCRB repertoires appeared more similar among patients than among healthy donors. Among type 1 diabetes patients, VDJ junctions had fewer insertions and more deletions.

Sequenced sample: naive CD4+ T cells from blood. The chain combines TRBV6-1 with TRBJ2-7; TRBD2 might be the D (6 bases). This sequence was found in a woman under 30 in good health. This chain's CDR3 is CASSAELRVASAFYEQYF. As DNA, the CDR3 is TGTGCCAGCAGTGCCGAACTGAGAGTGGCTAGCGCCTTCTACGAGCAGTACTTC.